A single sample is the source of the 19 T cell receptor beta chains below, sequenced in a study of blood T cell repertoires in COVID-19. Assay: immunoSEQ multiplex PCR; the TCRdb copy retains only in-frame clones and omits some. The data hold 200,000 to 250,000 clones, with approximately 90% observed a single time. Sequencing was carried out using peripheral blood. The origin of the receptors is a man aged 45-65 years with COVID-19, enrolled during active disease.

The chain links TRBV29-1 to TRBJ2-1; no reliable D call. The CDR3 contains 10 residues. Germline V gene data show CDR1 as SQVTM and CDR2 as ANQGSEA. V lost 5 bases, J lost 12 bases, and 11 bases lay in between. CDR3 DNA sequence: TGCAGCGTTCTTATTCGAGGGCAGTTCTTC. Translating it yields CSVLIRGQFF.

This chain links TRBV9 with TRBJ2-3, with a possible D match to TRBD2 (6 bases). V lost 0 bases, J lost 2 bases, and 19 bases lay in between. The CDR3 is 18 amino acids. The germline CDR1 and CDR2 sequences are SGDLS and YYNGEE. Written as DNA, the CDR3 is TGTGCCAGCAGCGTAGCGGGGAGGAGCGGGTCGATCACAGATACGCAGTATTTT. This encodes CASSVAGRSGSITDTQYF.

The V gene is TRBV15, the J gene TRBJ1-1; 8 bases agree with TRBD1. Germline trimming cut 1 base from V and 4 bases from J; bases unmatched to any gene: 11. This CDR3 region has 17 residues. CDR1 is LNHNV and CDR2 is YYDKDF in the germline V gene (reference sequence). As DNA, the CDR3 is TGTGCCACCAGCAGAGGGGGGCAGCAGGGGGCTCGCACTGAAGCTTTCTTT. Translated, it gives CATSRGGQQGARTEAFF.

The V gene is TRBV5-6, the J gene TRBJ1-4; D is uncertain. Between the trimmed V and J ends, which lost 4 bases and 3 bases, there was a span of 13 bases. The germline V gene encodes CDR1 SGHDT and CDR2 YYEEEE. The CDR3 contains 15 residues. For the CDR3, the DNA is TGTGCCAGCAGCCTGGTGGGGAGGGCTAATGAAAAACTGTTTTTT. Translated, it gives CASSLVGRANEKLFF.

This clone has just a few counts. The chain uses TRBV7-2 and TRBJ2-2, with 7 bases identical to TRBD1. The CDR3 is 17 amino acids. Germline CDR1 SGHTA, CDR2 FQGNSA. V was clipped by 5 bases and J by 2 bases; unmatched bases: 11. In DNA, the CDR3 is TGTGCCAGCAGCGCACGAGCCGGGACAGCTAACACCGGGGAGCTGTTTTTT. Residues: CASSARAGTANTGELFF.

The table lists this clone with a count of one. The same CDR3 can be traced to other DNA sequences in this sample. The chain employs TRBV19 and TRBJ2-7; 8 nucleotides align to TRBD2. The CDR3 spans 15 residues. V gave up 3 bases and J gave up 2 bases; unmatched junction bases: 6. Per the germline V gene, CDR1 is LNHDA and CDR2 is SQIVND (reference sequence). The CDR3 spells CASSIAAGGPYEQYF. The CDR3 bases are TGTGCCAGTAGTATTGCCGCGGGAGGTCCCTACGAGCAGTACTTC.

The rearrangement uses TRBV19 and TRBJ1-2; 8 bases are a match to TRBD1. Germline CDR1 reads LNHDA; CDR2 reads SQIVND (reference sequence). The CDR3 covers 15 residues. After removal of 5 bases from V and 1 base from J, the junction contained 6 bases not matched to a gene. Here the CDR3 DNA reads TGTGCCAGTAGTGTGACAGGGGAATATAACTATGGCTACACCTTC. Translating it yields CASSVTGEYNYGYTF. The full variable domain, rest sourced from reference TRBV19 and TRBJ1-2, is DGGITQSPKYLFRKEGQNVTLSCEQNLNHDAMYWYRQDPGQGLRLIYYSQIVNDFQKGDIAEGYSVSREKKESFPLTVTSAQKNPTAFYLCASSVTGEYNYGYTFGSGTRLTVV.

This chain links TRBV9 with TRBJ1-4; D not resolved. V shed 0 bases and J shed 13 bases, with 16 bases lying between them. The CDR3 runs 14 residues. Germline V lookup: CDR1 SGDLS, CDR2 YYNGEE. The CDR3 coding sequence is TGTGCCAGCAGCGTAGGTCCAGGATGGGTTGGACTGTTTTTT. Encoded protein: CASSVGPGWVGLFF.

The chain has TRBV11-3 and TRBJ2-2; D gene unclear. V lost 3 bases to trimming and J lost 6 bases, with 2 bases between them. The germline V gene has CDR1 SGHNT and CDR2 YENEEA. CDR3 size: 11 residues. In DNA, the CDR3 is TGTGCCAGCAGCTTCGCCGGGGAGCTGTTTTTT. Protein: CASSFAGELFF.

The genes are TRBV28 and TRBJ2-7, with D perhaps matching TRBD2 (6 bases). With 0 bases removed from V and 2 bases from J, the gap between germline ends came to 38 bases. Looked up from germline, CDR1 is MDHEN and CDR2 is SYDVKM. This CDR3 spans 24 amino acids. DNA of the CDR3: TGTGCCAGCAGTTTATGGTCCGGTTCATCGGTGGCGGACTCCCTCCTCCGGGAGACCTACGAGCAGTACTTC. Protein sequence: CASSLWSGSSVADSLLRETYEQYF.

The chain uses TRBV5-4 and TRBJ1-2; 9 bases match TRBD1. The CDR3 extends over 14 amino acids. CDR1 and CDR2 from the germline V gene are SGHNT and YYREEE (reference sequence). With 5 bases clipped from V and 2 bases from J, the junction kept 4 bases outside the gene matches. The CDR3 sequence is CASRTTGGNYGYTF. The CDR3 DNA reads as TGTGCCAGCAGGACGACAGGGGGGAACTATGGCTACACCTTC. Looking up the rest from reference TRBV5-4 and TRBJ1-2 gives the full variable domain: ETGVTQSPTHLIKTRGQQVTLRCSSQSGHNTVSWYQQALGQGPQFIFQYYREEENGRGNFPPRFSGLQFPNYSSELNVNALELDDSALYLCASRTTGGNYGYTFGSGTRLTVV.

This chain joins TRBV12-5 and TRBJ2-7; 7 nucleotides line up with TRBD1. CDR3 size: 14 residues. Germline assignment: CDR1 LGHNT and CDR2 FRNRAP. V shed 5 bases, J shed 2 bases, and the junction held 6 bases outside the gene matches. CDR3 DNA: TGTGCTAGTGGTATCAACAGGGGCGCCTACGAGCAGTACTTC. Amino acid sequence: CASGINRGAYEQYF.

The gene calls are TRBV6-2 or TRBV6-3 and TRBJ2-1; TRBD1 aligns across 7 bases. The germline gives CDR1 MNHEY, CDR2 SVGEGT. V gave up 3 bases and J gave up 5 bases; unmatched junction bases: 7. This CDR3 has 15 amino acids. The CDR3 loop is CASSYWGQRNNEQFF. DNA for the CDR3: TGTGCCAGCAGTTATTGGGGACAGAGGAACAATGAGCAGTTCTTC.

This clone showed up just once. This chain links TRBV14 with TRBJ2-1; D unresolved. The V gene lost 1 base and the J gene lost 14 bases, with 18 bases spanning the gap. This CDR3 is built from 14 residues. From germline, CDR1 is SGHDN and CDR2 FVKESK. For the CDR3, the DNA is TGTGCCAGCAGCCAAGGCTTCCCTCTCGAGCTTAAGTTCTTC. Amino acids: CASSQGFPLELKFF.

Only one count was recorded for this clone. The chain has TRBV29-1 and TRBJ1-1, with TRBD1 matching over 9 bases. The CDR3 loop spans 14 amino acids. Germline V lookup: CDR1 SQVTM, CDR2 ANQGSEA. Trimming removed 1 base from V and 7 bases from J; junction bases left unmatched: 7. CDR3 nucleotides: TGCAGCGTTGAAGCTGGGACAGGGATCTTTGAAGCTTTCTTT. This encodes CSVEAGTGIFEAFF.

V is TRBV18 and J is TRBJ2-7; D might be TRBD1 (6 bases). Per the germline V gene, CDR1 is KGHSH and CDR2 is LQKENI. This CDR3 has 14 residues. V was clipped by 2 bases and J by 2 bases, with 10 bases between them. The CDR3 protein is CASSPRQETYEQYF. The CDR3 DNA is TGTGCCAGCTCACCAAGACAGGAGACCTACGAGCAGTACTTC.

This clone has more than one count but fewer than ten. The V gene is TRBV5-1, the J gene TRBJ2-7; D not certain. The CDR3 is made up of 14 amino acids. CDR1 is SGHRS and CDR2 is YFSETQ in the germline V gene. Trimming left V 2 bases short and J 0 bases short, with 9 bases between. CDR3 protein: CASSLTVLSYEQYF. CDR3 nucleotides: TGCGCCAGCAGCTTAACAGTCCTCTCCTACGAGCAGTACTTC. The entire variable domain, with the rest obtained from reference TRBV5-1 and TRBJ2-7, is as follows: KAGVTQTPRYLIKTRGQQVTLSCSPISGHRSVSWYQQTPGQGLQFLFEYFSETQRNKGNFPGRFSGRQFSNSRSEMNVSTLELGDSALYLCASSLTVLSYEQYFGPGTRLTVT.

CDR3 in DNA: TGTGCCAGCAAGGGGGCGAACTATGGCTACACCTTC. This gives the protein CASKGANYGYTF. V is TRBV6-6 and J is TRBJ1-2; the match to TRBD1 covers 7 bases. The CDR3 extends over 12 amino acids. Trimming cost V 7 bases and J 2 bases; bases outside gene matches: 1. The germline CDR1 and CDR2 sequences are MNHNY and SVGAGI (reference sequence).

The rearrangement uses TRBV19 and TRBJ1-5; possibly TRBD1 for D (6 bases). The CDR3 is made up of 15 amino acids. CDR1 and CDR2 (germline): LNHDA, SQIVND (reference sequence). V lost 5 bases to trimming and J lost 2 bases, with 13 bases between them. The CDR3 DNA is TGTGCCAGTAGTCCGACAGGTCGGGGCAATCAGCCCCAGCATTTT. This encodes CASSPTGRGNQPQHF.